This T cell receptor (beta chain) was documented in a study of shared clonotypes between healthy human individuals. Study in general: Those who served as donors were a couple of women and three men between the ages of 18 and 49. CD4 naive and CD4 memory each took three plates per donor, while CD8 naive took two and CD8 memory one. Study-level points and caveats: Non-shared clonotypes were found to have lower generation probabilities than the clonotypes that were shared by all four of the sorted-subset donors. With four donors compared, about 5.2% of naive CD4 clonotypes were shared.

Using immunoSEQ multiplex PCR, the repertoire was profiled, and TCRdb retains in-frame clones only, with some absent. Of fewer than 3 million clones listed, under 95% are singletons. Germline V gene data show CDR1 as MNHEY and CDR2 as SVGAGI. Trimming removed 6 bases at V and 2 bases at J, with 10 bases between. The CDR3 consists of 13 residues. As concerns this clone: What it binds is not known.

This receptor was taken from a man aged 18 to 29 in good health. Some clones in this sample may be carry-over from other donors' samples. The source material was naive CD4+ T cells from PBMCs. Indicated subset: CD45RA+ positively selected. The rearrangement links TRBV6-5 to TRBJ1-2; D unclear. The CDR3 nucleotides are TGTGCCAGCAGCCTACAGCGAAACTATGGCTACACCTTC. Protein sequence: CASSLQRNYGYTF.